One and the same sample provided the 30 T cell receptor beta chains below, sequenced in a study of T-cell reconstitution after alpha-beta-depleted transplantation in children. Preparation of the TCRbeta library used unique molecular identifiers. TCRdb re-called the PCR reads through MiXCR, storing one row per CDR3 protein. This table has approximately 240,000 distinct CDR3 sequences, approximately 9.8% appearing once. Sample: PBMCs from the stem cell graft donor, taken from the stem cell graft. Receptors were obtained from a human donor who donated a stem cell graft to a child with SCID.

This clonotype was counted at least ten times. This rearrangement joins TRBV7-8 to TRBJ1-1; D gene uncertain. The CDR3 loop spans 15 amino acids. V was pared by 5 bases and J by 4 bases, with 17 bases between. Germline V gene sequence: CDR1 SGHVS, CDR2 FQNEAQ. CDR3 residues: CASSPPGQKGTEAFF. The CDR3 nucleotides read TGTGCCAGCAGCCCCCCGGGTCAAAAGGGCACTGAAGCTTTCTTT.

This clonotype was detected many times. The genes are TRBV5-1 and TRBJ2-1; a possible D gene is TRBD1 (6 bases). CDR1 and CDR2 from the germline V gene are SGHRS and YFSETQ. This CDR3 spans 15 amino acids. Trimming stripped 8 bases from V and 3 bases from J, with 18 bases between. CDR3 sequence (DNA): TGCGCCAGTACTACAGGGAAGGCCCTCTACAATGAGCAGTTCTTC. It specifies CASTTGKALYNEQFF.

CDR3: CASSFSQGSYEQYF. CDR3 bases: TGCGCCAGCAGCTTCTCGCAGGGTTCCTACGAGCAGTACTTC. V gene TRBV5-1 combines with J gene TRBJ2-7, with D maybe TRBD1 (5 bases). Germline-derived CDR1 and CDR2 are SGHRS and YFSETQ. CDR3 length equals 14 residues. The V end was cut by 2 bases, the J end by 1 base, with 10 bases between.

J is TRBJ2-7 and V is TRBV3-1; perhaps TRBD2 as D (5 bases). Trimming took off 6 bases at V and 7 bases at J, with 10 bases between the two ends. The V gene's germline CDR1 is LGHDT and CDR2 YNNKEL (reference sequence). CDR3 length: 11 residues. The CDR3 protein is CASRLGEEQYF. In nucleotides, the CDR3 is TGTGCCAGCAGGTTGGGAGAAGAGCAGTACTTC.

The sample holds many counts of this clonotype. The rearrangement joins TRBV19 to TRBJ1-2, with 7 bases identical to TRBD1. Germline CDR1 is LNHDA and CDR2 is SQIVND (reference sequence). The CDR3 length is 14 residues. With 4 bases clipped from V and 4 bases from J, the junction kept 6 bases outside the gene matches. The CDR3 DNA follows: TGTGCCAGTAGTACTCGACAGGGCCGCTATGGCTACACCTTC. It is translated as CASSTRQGRYGYTF. Variable domain in full (rest from reference TRBV19 and TRBJ1-2): DGGITQSPKYLFRKEGQNVTLSCEQNLNHDAMYWYRQDPGQGLRLIYYSQIVNDFQKGDIAEGYSVSREKKESFPLTVTSAQKNPTAFYLCASSTRQGRYGYTFGSGTRLTVV.

In this sample, this clonotype turned up a few times. The chain links TRBV4-1 to TRBJ2-5; D perhaps matches TRBD2 (6 bases). V was trimmed by 0 bases and J by 4 bases, leaving 15 bases between them. Germline CDR1 reads MGHRA; CDR2 reads YSYEKL. The CDR3 contains 16 residues. For the CDR3, the DNA is TGCGCCAGCAGCCAAGACTGGCGGGGCGGGGTAGAGACCCAGTACTTC. Translated, it gives CASSQDWRGGVETQYF.

This clonotype was observed many times. The rearrangement links TRBV12-3 or TRBV12-4 to TRBJ2-7; the D is unclear. This CDR3 region has 13 residues. Trimming removed 2 bases from V and 5 bases from J, with 10 bases in between. CDR3 sequence: CASSLRPSNEQYF. CDR3 nucleotide sequence: TGTGCCAGCAGTTTACGGCCGTCGAACGAGCAGTACTTC.

This clonotype was seen repeatedly, ten times or more. The V gene is TRBV5-1, the J gene TRBJ2-7, with D perhaps TRBD2 (5 bases). Trimming shortened V by 1 base and J by 8 bases, and 13 bases separated the two germline ends. The CDR3 runs to 13 residues. Per the germline V gene, CDR1 is SGHRS and CDR2 is YFSETQ. The CDR3 loop reads CASSLPAGLKQYF. The CDR3 region has the DNA TGCGCCAGCAGCTTGCCCGCGGGTCTCAAGCAGTACTTC.

This clonotype was observed at least ten times. The chain combines TRBV7-3 with TRBJ1-1, with unresolved D. The V end was cut by 5 bases, the J end by 5 bases, with 12 bases between. Germline-derived CDR1 and CDR2 are SGHTA and FQGTGA. CDR3 length: 13 amino acids. CDR3 residues: CASSLSGETEAFF. The CDR3 DNA reads TGTGCCAGCAGCCTTAGTGGGGAGACTGAAGCTTTCTTT. The variable domain in full, with the rest retrieved from reference TRBV7-3 and TRBJ1-1, is GAGVSQTPSNKVTEKGKYVELRCDPISGHTALYWYRQSLGQGPEFLIYFQGTGAADDSGLPNDRFFAVRPEGSVSTLKIQRTERGDSAVYLCASSLSGETEAFFGQGTRLTVV.

This clonotype was found many times. V usage is TRBV7-9 and J usage is TRBJ1-2, with D hard to call. CDR1 SEHNR and CDR2 FQNEAQ come from the germline V gene (reference sequence). Trimming took off 1 base at V and 5 bases at J, with 14 bases between the two ends. There are 15 residues in the CDR3. CDR3 sequence reads: CASSLERGVGYGYTF. As DNA, the CDR3 is TGTGCCAGCAGCTTAGAACGGGGAGTAGGATATGGCTACACCTTC.

In this sample, this clonotype turned up many times. The CDR3 here is CASNTRTGVDNEQFF. The CDR3 coding sequence is TGTGCCAGCAATACCAGGACAGGGGTCGACAATGAGCAGTTCTTC. This chain uses TRBV12-3 or TRBV12-4 with TRBJ2-1; 9 nucleotides align to TRBD1. After removal of 7 bases from V and 5 bases from J, the junction contained 9 bases not matched to a gene. The CDR3 has 15 amino acids.

This clonotype has ten or more counts. This chain links TRBV5-5 with TRBJ1-1; maybe TRBD1 (5 bases). The CDR3 loop spans 13 amino acids. Germline loops: CDR1 SGHKS, CDR2 YYEKEE (reference sequence). Trimming pared 1 base from V and 10 bases from J, leaving 14 bases between. CDR3 DNA sequence: TGTGCCAGCAGCTTGTGGGGACTACGGGGAGCTTTCTTT. It encodes CASSLWGLRGAFF.

This chain links TRBV29-1 with TRBJ1-4; D possibly corresponds to TRBD1 (5 bases). The length of the CDR3 is 13 residues. The V end lost 6 bases, the J end lost 8 bases, and 16 bases lay between the germline ends. CDR1 is SQVTM, CDR2 ANQGSEA, per germline. Here the CDR3 reads CSVKGSGNEKLFF. CDR3 DNA sequence: TGCAGCGTGAAGGGGTCGGGTAACGAAAAACTGTTTTTT.

For this clonotype: This could be a read error, since a much larger clone is one nucleotide away. CDR3 sequence: CASSVGWDLSYEQYF. The CDR3 coding sequence is TGTGCCAGCAGCGTAGGGTGGGACCTCTCCTACGAGCAGTACTTC. The chain combines TRBV9 with TRBJ2-7; D tentatively fits TRBD1 or TRBD2 (5 bases each). The germline V gene has CDR1 SGDLS and CDR2 YYNGEE. This CDR3 is built from 15 residues. The V end was cut by 0 bases, the J end by 0 bases, with 10 bases between.

This clonotype came up many times. The chain combines TRBV5-1 with TRBJ2-1; D is unresolved. Germline lookup yields CDR1 SGHRS and CDR2 YFSETQ. CDR3 size: 14 residues. V was shortened by 4 bases and J by 6 bases, with 14 bases between the two germline ends. CDR3 sequence: CASSLALNANEQFF. As DNA, the CDR3 is TGCGCCAGCAGCCTGGCCCTAAATGCCAATGAGCAGTTCTTC.

The V call is TRBV2, the J call TRBJ1-1; D is uncertain. There are 13 residues in the CDR3. Germline values: CDR1 SNHLY, CDR2 FYNNEI. V was cut by 6 bases and J by 3 bases, with 11 bases left in between. The CDR3: CASRANSDTEAFF. DNA for the CDR3: TGTGCCAGCAGAGCCAACAGCGACACTGAAGCTTTCTTT.

The chain links TRBV7-2 to TRBJ1-2, with a weak D call TRBD1 (5 bases). The CDR3 runs to 14 residues. Germline V CDR1 and CDR2: SGHTA, FQGNSA. V was shortened by 8 bases and J by 7 bases, with 20 bases between the two germline ends. The CDR3 loop reads CASGLLPGQGGYTF. Written as DNA, the CDR3 is TGTGCCAGCGGACTTTTACCAGGGCAGGGTGGCTACACCTTC.

This clonotype was detected many times. This chain connects TRBV20-1 to TRBJ2-1, with a tentative D call TRBD2 (6 bases). The CDR3 has 15 amino acids. V shed 0 bases and J shed 4 bases, with 13 bases lying between them. Germline V gives CDR1 DFQATT, CDR2 SNEGSKA (reference sequence). CDR3 sequence (DNA): TGCAGTGCTAGAGATTTGGGGGGTTCGTACAATGAGCAGTTCTTC. Protein: CSARDLGGSYNEQFF.

In this sample, this clonotype turned up many times. The chain recombines TRBV5-1 with TRBJ2-2; 12 bases align to TRBD2. CDR1 is SGHRS, CDR2 YFSETQ, per germline. CDR3 length: 17 residues. With 4 bases clipped from V and 1 base from J, the junction kept 5 bases outside the gene matches. The CDR3 DNA sequence: TGCGCCAGCAGCCGGGGGGGACTAGCGGGGAACACCGGGGAGCTGTTTTTT. Its protein product is CASSRGGLAGNTGELFF. Looking up the rest from reference TRBV5-1 and TRBJ2-2 gives the full variable domain: KAGVTQTPRYLIKTRGQQVTLSCSPISGHRSVSWYQQTPGQGLQFLFEYFSETQRNKGNFPGRFSGRQFSNSRSEMNVSTLELGDSALYLCASSRGGLAGNTGELFFGEGSRLTVL.

This clonotype was found many times. The V call is TRBV29-1, the J call TRBJ1-2, with D possibly TRBD1 on 6 matching bases. The CDR3 is 13 amino acids. Trimming removed 1 base at V and 12 bases at J, with 18 bases between. Germline-derived CDR1 and CDR2 are SQVTM and ANQGSEA. CDR3 amino acids: CSVEVGWGQADTF. Written as DNA, the CDR3 is TGCAGCGTTGAAGTGGGTTGGGGGCAGGCAGACACCTTC.

This clonotype has more than one count but fewer than ten. This sequence joins TRBV7-9 and TRBJ2-5, with D perhaps TRBD1 or TRBD2 (5 bases each). The CDR3 length is 15 residues. The germline V gene has CDR1 SEHNR and CDR2 FQNEAQ (reference sequence). The ends were cut back, 3 bases at V and 5 bases at J, with 16 bases in the middle. The CDR3 loop is CASSLGDVYRETQYF. CDR3 nucleotides: TGTGCCAGCAGCTTGGGGGACGTCTATCGGGAGACCCAGTACTTC.

Many counts were recorded for this clonotype. The chain links TRBV20-1 to TRBJ2-1; 10 bases are a match to TRBD2. Germline V gives CDR1 DFQATT, CDR2 SNEGSKA (reference sequence). This CDR3 region has 15 residues. The trim removed 0 bases at V and 4 bases at J, leaving 3 bases unmatched. The CDR3 nucleotides read TGCAGTGCTAGAGATCAAGCGGGGGGGTACAATGAGCAGTTCTTC. Its translation is CSARDQAGGYNEQFF.

Many counts were recorded for this clonotype. The chain links TRBV27 to TRBJ1-1; D is uncertain. V was cut by 2 bases and J by 4 bases, with 8 bases left in between. CDR3 length: 13 amino acids. Germline lookup yields CDR1 MNHEY and CDR2 SMNVEV (reference sequence). CDR3 nucleotide sequence: TGTGCCAGCAGTTTAAGGTCAGCCACTGAAGCTTTCTTT. Amino acids: CASSLRSATEAFF.

Points on this clonotype: A read error may be the cause here, since a much bigger clone is one base away. This chain joins TRBV20-1 and TRBJ2-1, with TRBD2 as a possible D gene (6 bases). The CDR3 runs to 16 residues. Germline CDR1 and CDR2: DFQATT and SNEGSKA (reference sequence). CDR3 coding DNA: TGCTGTGCTAGGACTGGCGGGGCTAGCTCCTACAATGAGCAGTTCTTC. Its translation: CCARTGGASSYNEQFF.

Ten or more counts support this clonotype. The chain is built from TRBV12-3 or TRBV12-4 and TRBJ1-3, with D uncertain. The CDR3 covers 14 residues. With 1 base removed from V and 4 bases from J, the gap between germline ends came to 8 bases. The CDR3: CASSLGGKGNTIYF. CDR3 DNA: TGTGCCAGCAGTTTAGGGGGAAAAGGAAACACCATATATTTT.

Many counts were recorded for this clonotype. The chain combines TRBV7-3 with TRBJ2-1; D is uncertain. Trimming left V 1 base short and J 8 bases short, with 15 bases between. This CDR3 is 15 amino acids long. Germline-derived CDR1 and CDR2 are SGHTA and FQGTGA. The CDR3 bases are TGTGCCAGCAGCTTAATCCGAGCCCTAAAGGATGAGCAGTTCTTC. As protein: CASSLIRALKDEQFF. The full variable domain, rest sourced from reference TRBV7-3 and TRBJ2-1, is GAGVSQTPSNKVTEKGKYVELRCDPISGHTALYWYRQSLGQGPEFLIYFQGTGAADDSGLPNDRFFAVRPEGSVSTLKIQRTERGDSAVYLCASSLIRALKDEQFFGPGTRLTVL.

In this sample, this clonotype turned up many times. The chain recombines TRBV7-2 with TRBJ2-5; D is unresolved. The CDR3 has 13 amino acids. Germline V gene data show CDR1 as SGHTA and CDR2 as FQGNSA. V was pared by 2 bases and J by 2 bases, with 6 bases between. CDR3 bases: TGTGCCAGCAGCTTAATGGTGCAAGAGACCCAGTACTTC. Residues: CASSLMVQETQYF.

The rearrangement uses TRBV9 and TRBJ1-1, with no clear D. This CDR3 spans 18 amino acids. Trimming stripped 0 bases from V and 3 bases from J, with 21 bases between. CDR1 and CDR2 (germline): SGDLS, YYNGEE. CDR3 in amino acids: CASSVAPLEAVWDTEAFF. The CDR3 bases are TGTGCCAGCAGCGTAGCTCCTTTGGAAGCCGTGTGGGACACTGAAGCTTTCTTT.

This clonotype was observed at least ten times. This sequence joins TRBV3-1 and TRBJ1-1; 8 bases are shared with TRBD1. The CDR3 totals 15 residues. CDR1 and CDR2 (germline): LGHDT, YNNKEL (reference sequence). V trimming: 4 bases; J trimming: 3 bases; junction bases outside the gene matches: 7. CDR3 nucleotides: TGTGCCAGCAGCCCCTGGGGACAGGTTGACACTGAAGCTTTCTTT. It is translated as CASSPWGQVDTEAFF.

This clonotype was observed many times. The chain joins TRBV3-1 to TRBJ1-4; 10 nucleotides match TRBD1. From germline, CDR1 is LGHDT and CDR2 YNNKEL (reference sequence). V trimming: 4 bases; J trimming: 3 bases; junction bases outside the gene matches: 8. The CDR3 length is 17 residues. The CDR3 loop reads CASSPGQGREPNEKLFF. CDR3 in DNA: TGTGCCAGCAGCCCGGGACAGGGGAGGGAACCTAATGAAAAACTGTTTTTT.